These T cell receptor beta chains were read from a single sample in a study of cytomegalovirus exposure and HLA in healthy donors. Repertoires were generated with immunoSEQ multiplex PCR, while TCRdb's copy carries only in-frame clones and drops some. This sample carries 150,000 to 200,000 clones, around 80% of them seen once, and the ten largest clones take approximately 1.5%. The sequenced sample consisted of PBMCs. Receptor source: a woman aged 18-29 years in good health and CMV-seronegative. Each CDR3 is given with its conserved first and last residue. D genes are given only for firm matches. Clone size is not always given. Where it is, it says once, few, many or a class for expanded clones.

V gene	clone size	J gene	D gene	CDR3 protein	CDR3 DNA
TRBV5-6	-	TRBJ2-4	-	CASSSVGVGKNIQYF	TGTGCCAGCAGCTCTGTCGGAGTCGGCAAAAACATTCAGTACTTC
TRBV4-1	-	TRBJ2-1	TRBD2	CASSQTSGSVNEQFF	TGCGCCAGCAGCCAAACTAGCGGGAGCGTCAATGAGCAGTTCTTC
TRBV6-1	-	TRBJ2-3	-	CASKGTWSTDTQYF	TGTGCCAGCAAGGGGACTTGGAGCACAGATACGCAGTATTTT
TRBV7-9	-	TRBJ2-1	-	CASSSYRGGYNEQFF	TGTGCCAGCAGCTCTTATAGGGGGGGATACAATGAGCAGTTCTTC
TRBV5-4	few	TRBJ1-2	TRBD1	CASSTERTGYGYTF	TGTGCCAGCAGCACAGAGCGGACAGGGTATGGCTACACCTTC
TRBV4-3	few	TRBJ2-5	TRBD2	CASSQFGTTQETQYF	TGCGCCAGCAGCCAATTTGGGACTACCCAAGAGACCCAGTACTTC
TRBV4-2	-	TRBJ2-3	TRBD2	CASSQDDGLAGVLGTDTQYF	TGTGCCAGCAGCCAAGATGACGGACTAGCGGGAGTTCTCGGCACAGATACGCAGTATTTT
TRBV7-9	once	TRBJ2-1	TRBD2	CASGGGVSYNEQFF	TGTGCCAGCGGGGGGGGAGTCTCCTACAATGAGCAGTTCTTC
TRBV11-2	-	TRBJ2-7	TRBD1	CASRRTGDLSYEQYF	TGTGCCAGCAGGCGCACAGGGGACCTCTCCTACGAGCAGTACTTC
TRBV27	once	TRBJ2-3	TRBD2	CASSLSTSGPSTDTQYF	TGTGCCAGCAGTTTATCGACTAGCGGGCCTAGCACAGATACGCAGTATTTT
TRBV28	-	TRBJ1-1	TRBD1	CASSQNRGHTEAFF	TGTGCCAGCAGTCAAAACAGGGGTCACACTGAAGCTTTCTTT
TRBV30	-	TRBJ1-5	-	CAWMREPRQPQHF	TGTGCCTGGATGCGGGAACCAAGGCAGCCCCAGCATTTT
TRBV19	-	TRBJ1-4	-	CASSINRSNEKLFF	TGTGCCAGTAGTATAAACAGAAGTAATGAAAAACTGTTTTTT
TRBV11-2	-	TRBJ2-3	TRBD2	CASSWTSGGTDTQYF	TGTGCCAGCAGTTGGACTAGCGGGGGCACAGATACGCAGTATTTT
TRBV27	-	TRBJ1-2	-	CASRVSGDRNYGYTF	TGTGCCAGCAGGGTGTCAGGAGACAGAAACTATGGCTACACCTTC
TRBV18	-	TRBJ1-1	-	CASSPPAGLHTEAFF	TGTGCCAGCTCACCACCCGCCGGACTCCACACTGAAGCTTTCTTT
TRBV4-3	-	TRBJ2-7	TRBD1	CASSLYRDRGGEQYF	TGCGCCAGCAGCCTATACCGGGACAGGGGGGGGGAGCAGTACTTC
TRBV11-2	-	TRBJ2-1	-	CASSPPASGVYNEQFF	TGTGCCAGCAGCCCCCCAGCGAGCGGAGTTTACAATGAGCAGTTCTTC
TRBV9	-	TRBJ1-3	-	CASSVASSGNTIYF	TGTGCCAGCAGCGTAGCTAGCTCTGGAAACACCATATATTTT
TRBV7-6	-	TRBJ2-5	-	CASSLAEGQETQYF	TGTGCCAGCAGCTTAGCGGAGGGCCAAGAGACCCAGTACTTC
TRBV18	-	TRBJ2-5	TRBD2	CASLGLAEETQYF	TGTGCCAGCCTGGGACTAGCGGAAGAGACCCAGTACTTC
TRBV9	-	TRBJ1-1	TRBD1	CASSVLGGMNTEAFF	TGTGCCAGCAGCGTTTTAGGGGGCATGAACACTGAAGCTTTCTTT
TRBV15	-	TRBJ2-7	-	CATSSRGSYEQYF	TGTGCCACCAGCAGCAGGGGCTCCTACGAGCAGTACTTC
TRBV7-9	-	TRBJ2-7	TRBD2	CASSVAGVSYEQYF	TGTGCCAGCAGCGTAGCGGGAGTATCCTACGAGCAGTACTTC
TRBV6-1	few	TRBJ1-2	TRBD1	CASSEAGTGYGYTF	TGTGCCAGCAGTGAAGCGGGGACAGGCTATGGCTACACCTTC
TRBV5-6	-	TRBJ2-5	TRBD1	CASSEFGTGNQETQYF	TGTGCCAGCAGCGAATTCGGGACAGGGAATCAAGAGACCCAGTACTTC
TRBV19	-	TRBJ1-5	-	CASGGGFNQPQHF	TGTGCCAGTGGAGGAGGTTTCAATCAGCCCCAGCATTTT
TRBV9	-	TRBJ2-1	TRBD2	CASSGTSGRHEQFF	TGTGCCAGCAGCGGGACTAGCGGGAGACATGAGCAGTTCTTC
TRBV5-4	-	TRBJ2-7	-	CASSLAGWSYEQYF	TGTGCCAGCAGCTTGGCCGGGTGGTCCTACGAGCAGTACTTC
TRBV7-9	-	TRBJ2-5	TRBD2	CASSFQREVETQYF	TGTGCCAGCAGCTTTCAGCGGGAGGTAGAGACCCAGTACTTC
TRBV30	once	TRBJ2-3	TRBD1	CAWDGQGGPDTQYF	TGTGCCTGGGATGGACAGGGCGGGCCAGATACGCAGTATTTT
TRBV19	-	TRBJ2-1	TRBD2	CASTRTSGSSGEQFF	TGTGCCAGTACCCGGACTAGCGGGAGCTCAGGAGAGCAGTTCTTC
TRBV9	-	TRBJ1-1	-	CASSVYTEMNTEAFF	TGTGCCAGCAGCGTTTACACAGAGATGAACACTGAAGCTTTCTTT
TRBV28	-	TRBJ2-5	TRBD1	CASKAGGTETQYF	TGTGCCAGCAAGGCAGGGGGCACAGAGACCCAGTACTTC
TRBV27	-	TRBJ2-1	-	CASSLFGAYNEQFF	TGTGCCAGCAGTTTGTTCGGAGCCTACAATGAGCAGTTCTTC
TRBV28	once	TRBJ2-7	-	CASSSTGLFSYEQYF	TGTGCCAGCAGCTCCACAGGGCTATTTTCCTACGAGCAGTACTTC
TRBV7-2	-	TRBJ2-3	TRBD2	CASSSSSSGTDTQYF	TGTGCCAGCAGCTCGAGCTCTAGCGGGACAGATACGCAGTATTTT
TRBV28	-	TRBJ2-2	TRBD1	CASSHGGTGSGGELFF	TGTGCCAGCAGTCATGGGGGGACAGGGAGTGGCGGGGAGCTGTTTTTT
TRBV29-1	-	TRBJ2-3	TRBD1	CSVEDHGTGGDTQYF	TGCAGCGTTGAAGATCATGGGACAGGTGGGGATACGCAGTATTTT
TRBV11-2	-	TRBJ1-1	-	CASSLGLGAFF	TGTGCCAGCAGCTTAGGACTCGGAGCTTTCTTT
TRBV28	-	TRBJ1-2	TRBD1	CASSLYDRGGYGYTF	TGTGCCAGCAGTTTATACGACAGGGGAGGGTATGGCTACACCTTC